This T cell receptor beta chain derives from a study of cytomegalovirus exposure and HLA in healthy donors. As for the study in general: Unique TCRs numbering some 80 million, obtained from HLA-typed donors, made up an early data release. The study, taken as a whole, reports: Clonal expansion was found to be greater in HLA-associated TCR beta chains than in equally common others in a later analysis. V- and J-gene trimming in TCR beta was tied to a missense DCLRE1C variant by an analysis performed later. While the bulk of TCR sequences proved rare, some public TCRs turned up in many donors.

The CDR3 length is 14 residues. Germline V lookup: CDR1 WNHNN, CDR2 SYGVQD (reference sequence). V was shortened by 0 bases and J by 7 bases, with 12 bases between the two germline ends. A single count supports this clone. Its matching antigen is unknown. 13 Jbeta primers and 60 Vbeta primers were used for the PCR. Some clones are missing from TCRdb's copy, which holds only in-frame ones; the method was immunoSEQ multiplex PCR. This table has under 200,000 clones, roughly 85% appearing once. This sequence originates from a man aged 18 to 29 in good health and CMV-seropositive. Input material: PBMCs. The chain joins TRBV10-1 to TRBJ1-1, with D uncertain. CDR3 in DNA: TGCGCCAGCAGTGAGTCGACTCCCTTGGGTGAAGCTTTCTTT. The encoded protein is CASSESTPLGEAFF.